The entry below gives a single T cell receptor (beta chain) sequence along with its context. The data are from a study of blood T cell repertoires in COVID-19. The data were produced by immunoSEQ multiplex PCR, yet TCRdb's version contains in-frame clones alone and is incomplete. The sample holds 250,000 to 300,000 clones, roughly nine tenths seen once. J lost 8 bases, V lost 3 bases, and 9 bases had no gene match. The CDR3 has 15 residues. CDR1 is SGDLS and CDR2 is YYNGEE in the germline V gene. The sequence was obtained from a woman aged 40 to 50 who had recovered from COVID-19. The sequenced sample consisted of PBMCs or T cells enriched from blood (not recorded which). V and J are TRBV9 and TRBJ1-4; 8 bases are shared with TRBD1. The CDR3 DNA follows: TGTGCCAGCAGCGCCTCGACAGGGGTCTACGAAAAACTGTTTTTT. Translating it yields CASSASTGVYEKLFF.